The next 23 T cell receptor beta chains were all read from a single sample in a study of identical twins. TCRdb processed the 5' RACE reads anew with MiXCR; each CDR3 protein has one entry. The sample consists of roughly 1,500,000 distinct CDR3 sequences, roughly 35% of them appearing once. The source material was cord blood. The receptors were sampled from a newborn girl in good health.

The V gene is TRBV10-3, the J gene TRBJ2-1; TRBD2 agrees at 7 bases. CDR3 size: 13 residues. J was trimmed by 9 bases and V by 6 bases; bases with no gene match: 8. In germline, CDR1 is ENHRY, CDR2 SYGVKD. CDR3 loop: CAIRGGSGPEQFF. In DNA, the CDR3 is TGTGCCATCAGGGGAGGGTCAGGTCCTGAGCAGTTCTTC.

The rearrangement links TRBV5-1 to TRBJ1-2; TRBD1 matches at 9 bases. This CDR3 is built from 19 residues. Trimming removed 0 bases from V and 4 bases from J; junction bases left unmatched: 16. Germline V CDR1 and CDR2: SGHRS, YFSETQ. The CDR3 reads CASSLDIYFGTGPFYGYTF. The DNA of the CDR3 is TGCGCCAGCAGCTTGGACATATACTTTGGGACAGGGCCCTTCTATGGCTACACCTTC.

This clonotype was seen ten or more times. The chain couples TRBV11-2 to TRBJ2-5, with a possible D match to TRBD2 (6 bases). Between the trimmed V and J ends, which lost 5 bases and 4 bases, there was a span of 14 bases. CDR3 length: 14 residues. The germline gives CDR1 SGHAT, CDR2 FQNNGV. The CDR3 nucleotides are TGTGCCAGCAGCCCCATTGTGGGGGGAGAGACCCAGTACTTC. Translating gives CASSPIVGGETQYF.

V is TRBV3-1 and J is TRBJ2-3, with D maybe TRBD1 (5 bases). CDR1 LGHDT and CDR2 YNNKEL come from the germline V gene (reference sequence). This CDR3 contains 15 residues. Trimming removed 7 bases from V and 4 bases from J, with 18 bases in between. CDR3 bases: TGTGCCAGCATGGACACATCGGCAGGCTCAGATACGCAGTATTTT. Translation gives CASMDTSAGSDTQYF.

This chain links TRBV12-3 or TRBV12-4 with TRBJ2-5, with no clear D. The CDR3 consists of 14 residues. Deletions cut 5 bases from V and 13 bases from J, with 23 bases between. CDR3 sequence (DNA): TGTGCCAGCAGTACCCGGGCCCCCTACAATGAGCGGTACTTC. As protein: CASSTRAPYNERYF.

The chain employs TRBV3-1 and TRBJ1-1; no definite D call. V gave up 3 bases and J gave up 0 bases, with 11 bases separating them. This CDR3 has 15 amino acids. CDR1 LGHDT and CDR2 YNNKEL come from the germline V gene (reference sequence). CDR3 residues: CASSHLREMNTEAFF. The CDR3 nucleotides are TGTGCCAGCAGCCATCTACGGGAGATGAACACTGAAGCTTTCTTT.

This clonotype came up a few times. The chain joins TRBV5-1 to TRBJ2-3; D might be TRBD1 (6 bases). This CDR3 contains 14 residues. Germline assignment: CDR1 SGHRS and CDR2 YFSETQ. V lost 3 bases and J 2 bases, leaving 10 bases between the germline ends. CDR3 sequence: CASSSDRITDTQYF. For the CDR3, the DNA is TGCGCCAGCAGCTCCGACAGGATCACAGATACGCAGTATTTT.

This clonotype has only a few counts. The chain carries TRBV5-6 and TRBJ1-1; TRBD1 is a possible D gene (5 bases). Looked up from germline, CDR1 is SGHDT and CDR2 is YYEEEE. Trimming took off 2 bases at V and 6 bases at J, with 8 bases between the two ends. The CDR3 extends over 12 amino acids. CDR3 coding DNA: TGTGCCAGCAGCTTTCAGGGCTCTGAAGCTTTCTTT. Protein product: CASSFQGSEAFF.

Written as DNA, the CDR3 is TGTGCCATCAGTGAGTGGACCGGGACTAGCGGGAGGGGAGGGCAGTTCTTC. The encoded protein is CAISEWTGTSGRGGQFF. V and J are TRBV10-3 and TRBJ2-1, with 16 bases that match TRBD2. The junction had 9 bases not matched to a gene; V was cut back by 1 base and J by 12 bases. Germline V gene data show CDR1 as ENHRY and CDR2 as SYGVKD. CDR3 length equals 17 residues.

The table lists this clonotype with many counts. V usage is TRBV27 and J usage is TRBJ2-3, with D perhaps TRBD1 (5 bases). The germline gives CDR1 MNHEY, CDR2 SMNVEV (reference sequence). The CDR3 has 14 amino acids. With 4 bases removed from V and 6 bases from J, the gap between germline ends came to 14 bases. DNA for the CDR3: TGTGCCAGCAGTTCCAGGGATCCTGGGGATACGCAGTATTTT. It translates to CASSSRDPGDTQYF.

CDR3 sequence: CASQLAGRRGTDTQYF. Here the CDR3 DNA reads TGTGCCAGTCAACTAGCGGGTCGACGGGGCACAGATACGCAGTATTTT. V gene TRBV11-2 combines with J gene TRBJ2-3, with 9 bases lining up with TRBD2. This CDR3 contains 16 residues. Trimming took 9 bases from V and 1 from J; bases not matched to a gene: 11. Germline loops: CDR1 SGHAT, CDR2 FQNNGV.

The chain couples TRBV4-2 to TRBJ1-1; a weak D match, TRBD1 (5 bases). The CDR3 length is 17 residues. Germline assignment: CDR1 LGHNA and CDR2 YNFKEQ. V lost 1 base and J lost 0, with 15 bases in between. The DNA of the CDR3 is TGTGCCAGCAGCCAAGCGGATGGGGGACGGATGAACACTGAAGCTTTCTTT. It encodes CASSQADGGRMNTEAFF.

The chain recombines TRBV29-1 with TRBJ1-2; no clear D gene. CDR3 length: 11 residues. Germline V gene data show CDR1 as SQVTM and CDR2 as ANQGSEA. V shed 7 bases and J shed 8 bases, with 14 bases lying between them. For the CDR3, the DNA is TGCAGCGCCGGACCGGAGGAAGGCTACACCTTC. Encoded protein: CSAGPEEGYTF.

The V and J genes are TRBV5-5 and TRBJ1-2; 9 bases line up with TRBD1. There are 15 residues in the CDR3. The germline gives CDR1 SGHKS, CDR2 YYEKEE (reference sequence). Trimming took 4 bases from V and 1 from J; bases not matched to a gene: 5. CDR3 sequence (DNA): TGTGCCAGCAGCCGACAGGGGGAAAGTAACTATGGCTACACCTTC. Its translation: CASSRQGESNYGYTF.

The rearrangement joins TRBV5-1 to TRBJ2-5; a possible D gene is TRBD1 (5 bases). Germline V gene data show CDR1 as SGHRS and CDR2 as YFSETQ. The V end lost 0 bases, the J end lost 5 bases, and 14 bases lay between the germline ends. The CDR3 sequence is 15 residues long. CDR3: CASSLGVPAGETQYF. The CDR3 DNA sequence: TGCGCCAGCAGCTTGGGGGTCCCCGCAGGGGAGACCCAGTACTTC.

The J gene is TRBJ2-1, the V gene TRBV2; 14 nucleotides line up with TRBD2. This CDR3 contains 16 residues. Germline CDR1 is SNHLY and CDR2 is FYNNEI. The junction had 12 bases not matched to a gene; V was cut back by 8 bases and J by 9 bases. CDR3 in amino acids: CASLPAGTSGRGEQFF. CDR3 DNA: TGTGCCAGCCTCCCGGCTGGGACTAGCGGGAGAGGTGAGCAGTTCTTC.

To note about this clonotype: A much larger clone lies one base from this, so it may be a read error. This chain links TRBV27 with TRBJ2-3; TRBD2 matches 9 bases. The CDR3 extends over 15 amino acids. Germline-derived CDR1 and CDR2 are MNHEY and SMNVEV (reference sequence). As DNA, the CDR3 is TGTGCCAGCAGTGTAGCGGGGGTCGCCCCAGATGCGCAGTATTTT. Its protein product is CASSVAGVAPDAQYF.

CDR3 sequence reads: CSARPPSALQETQYF. CDR3 sequence (DNA): TGCAGTGCTAGACCCCCCAGCGCCTTACAAGAGACCCAGTACTTC. J is TRBJ2-5 and V is TRBV20-1; D remains ambiguous. The germline V and J ends were trimmed by 2 bases and 2 bases, with 15 bases remaining between them. The CDR3 length is 15 residues. CDR1 and CDR2 (germline): DFQATT, SNEGSKA (reference sequence).

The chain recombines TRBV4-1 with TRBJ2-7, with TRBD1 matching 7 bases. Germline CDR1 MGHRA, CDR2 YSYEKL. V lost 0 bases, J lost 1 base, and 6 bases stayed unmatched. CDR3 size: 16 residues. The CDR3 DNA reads TGCGCCAGCAGCCAAGATCCCGGGACAGCTTCCTACGAGCAGTACTTC. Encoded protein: CASSQDPGTASYEQYF.

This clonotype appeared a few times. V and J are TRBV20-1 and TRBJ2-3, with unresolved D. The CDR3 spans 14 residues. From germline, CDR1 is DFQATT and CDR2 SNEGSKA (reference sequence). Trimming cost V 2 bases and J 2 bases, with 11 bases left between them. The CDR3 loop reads CSARLVGYTDTQYF. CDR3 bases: TGCAGTGCTAGACTAGTGGGATACACAGATACGCAGTATTTT.

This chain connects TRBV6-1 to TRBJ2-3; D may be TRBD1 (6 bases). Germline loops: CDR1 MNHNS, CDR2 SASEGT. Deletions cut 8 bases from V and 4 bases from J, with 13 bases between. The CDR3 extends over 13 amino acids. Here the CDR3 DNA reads TGTGCCAGCCGACCTCCAGGGGCAGATACGCAGTATTTT. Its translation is CASRPPGADTQYF.

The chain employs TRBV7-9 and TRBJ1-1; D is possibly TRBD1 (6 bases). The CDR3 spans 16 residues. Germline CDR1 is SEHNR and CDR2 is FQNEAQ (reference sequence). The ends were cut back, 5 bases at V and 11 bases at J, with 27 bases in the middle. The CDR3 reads CASSPRFGGGENGAFF. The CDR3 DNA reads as TGTGCCAGCAGCCCTCGATTTGGAGGGGGAGAAAACGGGGCTTTCTTT.

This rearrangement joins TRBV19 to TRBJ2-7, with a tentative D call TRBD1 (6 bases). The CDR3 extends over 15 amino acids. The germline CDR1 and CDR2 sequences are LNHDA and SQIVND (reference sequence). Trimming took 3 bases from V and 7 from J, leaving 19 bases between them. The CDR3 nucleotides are TGTGCCAGTAGTATTGGACAGAGAACTCCTACGGAGCAGTACTTC. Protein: CASSIGQRTPTEQYF.